The source of this T cell receptor beta chain is a study of cytomegalovirus exposure and HLA in healthy donors. General study results and limits: One variant, a missense change in DCLRE1C, was linked in a later analysis to TCR beta V- and J-gene trimming.

This clone was observed a handful of times. Its antigen is as yet unknown. The PCR contained 60 Vbeta and 13 Jbeta primers. TCRdb's table, derived via immunoSEQ multiplex PCR, lists solely in-frame clones and lacks some. The data hold 160,000 or so clones, with about 77% observed a single time. The CDR3 is made up of 14 amino acids. Trimming cost V 8 bases and J 4 bases, with 12 bases left between them. Germline V CDR1 and CDR2: SNHLY, FYNNEI. The specimen sequenced was PBMCs. V and J are TRBV2 and TRBJ1-6; D perhaps matches TRBD1 (5 bases). The sequence derives from a man aged 25-45 years in good health and CMV-seronegative. The DNA for the CDR3 is TGTGCCAGCTCCCCGGGACTGTATAATTCACCCCTCCACTTT. Translating it yields CASSPGLYNSPLHF.